The 27 T cell receptor beta chains below all came from one sample that was sequenced in a study of identical twins' blood T cells. TCRdb re-analysed the 5' RACE reads in MiXCR, keeping a single row per CDR3 protein. The repertoire holds roughly 340,000 distinct CDR3 sequences, with approximately 30% as singletons. The sample consisted of PBMCs. All receptors come from a woman between 18 and 49 years old in good health.

This clonotype was counted many times. The chain carries TRBV19 and TRBJ1-4; TRBD1 aligns across 7 bases. Trimming took 4 bases from V and 0 from J; bases not matched to a gene: 2. The CDR3 is 15 amino acids. Looked up from germline, CDR1 is LNHDA and CDR2 is SQIVND (reference sequence). The CDR3 is CASSTGTATNEKLFF. The CDR3 DNA sequence: TGTGCCAGTAGTACCGGGACAGCAACTAATGAAAAACTGTTTTTT.

Only a few counts were recorded for this clonotype. The chain uses TRBV13 and TRBJ1-1, with D tentatively TRBD1 (5 bases). The CDR3 loop spans 15 amino acids. Per germline, CDR1 PRHDT and CDR2 FYEKMQ (reference sequence). Trimming cost V 0 bases and J 2 bases, with 10 bases left between them. The CDR3 region has the DNA TGTGCCAGCAGCTTAGGTGGGACTAAAAACACTGAAGCTTTCTTT. Translated, it gives CASSLGGTKNTEAFF.

The chain employs TRBV20-1 and TRBJ1-4, with no clear D. Trimming took 0 bases from V and 7 from J, leaving 12 bases between them. Germline assignment: CDR1 DFQATT and CDR2 SNEGSKA (reference sequence). The CDR3 consists of 14 residues. The DNA of the CDR3 is TGCAGTGCTAGAGATCGCATGGGAGGTGAAAAACTGTTTTTT. It encodes CSARDRMGGEKLFF.

Remarks on this clonotype: The junction departs from the called germline gene at one end, perhaps through a read error. The V call is TRBV7-7, the J call TRBJ2-7; 8 bases agree with TRBD1. Per germline, CDR1 SSHAT and CDR2 FNYEAQ (reference sequence). The length of the CDR3 is 13 residues. The DNA for the CDR3 is TGTGCTAGCAGCCCGGACAGGGCTTATTATCAGTACTTC. Translated: CASSPDRAYYQYF. Based on the CDR3 plus reference TRBV7-7 and TRBJ2-7, the full variable domain is GAGVSQSPRYKVTKRGQDVTLRCDPISSHATLYWYQQALGQGPEFLTYFNYEAQPDKSGLPSDRFSAERPEGSISTLTIQRTEQRDSAMYRCASSPDRAYYQYFGPGTRLTVT.

With respect to this clonotype: Just one base apart from a much larger clone, this may be a read error. The rearrangement uses TRBV2 and TRBJ1-1; 8 bases fit TRBD1. This CDR3 comprises 14 residues. Germline-derived CDR1 and CDR2 are SNHLY and FYNNEI. The CDR3 sequence is CASSDRGLDTKAFF. CDR3 coding DNA: TGTGCCAGCAGTGACAGGGGGCTGGACACTAAAGCTTTCTTT.

With respect to this clonotype: Just one base apart from a much larger clone, this may be a read error. In DNA form, the CDR3 reads TGTGCCAGCAGTGATAGGTCGGTCATTGAGGGTTATGAAGCTTTCTTT. It codes for CASSDRSVIEGYEAFF. The V call is TRBV6-1, the J call TRBJ1-1; D gene uncertain. The V end was cut by 3 bases, the J end by 7 bases, with 21 bases between. CDR1 and CDR2 (germline): MNHNS, SASEGT. The CDR3 is made up of 16 amino acids.

The chain links TRBV6-5 to TRBJ1-2; 7 bases are a match to TRBD1. Germline CDR1 is MNHEY and CDR2 is SVGAGI. With V trimmed by 5 bases and J by 4 bases, 7 bases remained unmatched. The CDR3 contains 14 residues. This chain's CDR3 is CASSRLQGIYGYTF. The CDR3 bases are TGTGCCAGCAGTCGCCTACAGGGGATCTATGGCTACACCTTC.

This clonotype appeared a few times. The rearrangement uses TRBV5-1 and TRBJ2-3, with D perhaps TRBD1 (5 bases). The CDR3 contains 16 residues. Germline-derived CDR1 and CDR2 are SGHRS and YFSETQ. Trimming left V 4 bases short and J 3 bases short, with 18 bases between. CDR3 sequence reads: CASSPRGLPRTDTQYF. Written as DNA, the CDR3 is TGCGCCAGCAGCCCAAGGGGCCTACCTAGGACAGATACGCAGTATTTT.

This clonotype showed up just a few times. This chain connects TRBV11-1 to TRBJ2-7; D is uncertain. Per germline, CDR1 SGHAT and CDR2 FQDESV (reference sequence). V was shortened by 5 bases and J by 2 bases, with 10 bases between the two germline ends. This CDR3 is 13 amino acids long. The DNA of the CDR3 is TGTGCCAGCAGCCTAATCACCACCTACGAGCAGTACTTC. Translating gives CASSLITTYEQYF.

The chain carries TRBV19 and TRBJ1-1; TRBD1 might be the D (6 bases). The CDR3 loop spans 14 amino acids. Trimming pared 3 bases from V and 6 bases from J, leaving 14 bases between. Per the germline V gene, CDR1 is LNHDA and CDR2 is SQIVND (reference sequence). The chain's CDR3 is CASSIGFKGAEAFF. In DNA, the CDR3 is TGTGCCAGTAGTATCGGGTTTAAGGGGGCTGAAGCTTTCTTT.

This clonotype showed up just a few times. The V call is TRBV20-1, the J call TRBJ1-4; weak D call: TRBD1 (5 bases). V lost 4 bases, J lost 1 base, and 13 bases lay in between. Germline CDR1 is DFQATT and CDR2 is SNEGSKA (reference sequence). The length of the CDR3 is 15 residues. This chain's CDR3 is CSANGGGGTNEKLFF. The DNA of the CDR3 is TGCAGTGCTAATGGGGGAGGCGGAACTAATGAAAAACTGTTTTTT.

The V call is TRBV9, the J call TRBJ2-3; TRBD2 agrees at 8 bases. This CDR3 is 18 amino acids long. V shed 4 bases, J shed 1 base, and the junction held 14 bases outside the gene matches. In germline, CDR1 is SGDLS, CDR2 YYNGEE. DNA for the CDR3: TGTGCCAGCAGCCCACGATGGGGGACTAGTCTTGGCACAGATACGCAGTATTTT. This sequence encodes CASSPRWGTSLGTDTQYF.

The chain joins TRBV4-3 to TRBJ1-6, with D unclear. Trimming cost V 1 base and J 7 bases, with 5 bases left between them. The CDR3 runs 13 residues. CDR1 and CDR2 from the germline V gene are LGHNA and YSLEER. CDR3 nucleotides: TGCGCCAGCAGCCAAGTGCGGAATTCACCCCTCCACTTT. Its protein is CASSQVRNSPLHF.

This clonotype was seen more than once but under ten times. This CDR3 is CSGRDRENTEAFF. The CDR3 DNA sequence: TGCAGTGGTAGGGACAGGGAGAACACTGAAGCTTTCTTT. This chain uses TRBV29-1 with TRBJ1-1, with 9 bases aligning to TRBD1. The germline CDR1 and CDR2 sequences are SQVTM and ANQGSEA. The CDR3 runs 13 residues.

The rearrangement uses TRBV18 and TRBJ1-5; D unclear. Germline assignment: CDR1 KGHSH and CDR2 LQKENI. Trimming left V 6 bases short and J 4 bases short, with 13 bases between. The CDR3 runs to 14 residues. In nucleotides, the CDR3 is TGTGCCAGCTCCCTAATACGTCAGAATCAGCCCCAGCATTTT. It encodes CASSLIRQNQPQHF. Full variable domain (missing parts from reference TRBV18 and TRBJ1-5): NAGVMQNPRHLVRRRGQEARLRCSPMKGHSHVYWYRQLPEEGLKFMVYLQKENIIDESGMPKERFSAEFPKEGPSILRIQQVVRGDSAAYFCASSLIRQNQPQHFGDGTRLSIL.

The rearrangement links TRBV7-2 to TRBJ1-3; TRBD1 matches at 9 bases. CDR3 length equals 18 residues. After removal of 6 bases from V and 0 bases from J, the junction contained 12 bases not matched to a gene. Germline CDR1 is SGHTA and CDR2 is FQGNSA. The CDR3: CASSSCVETGGSGNTIYF. CDR3 sequence (DNA): TGTGCCAGCAGTTCCTGTGTCGAGACAGGGGGCTCTGGAAACACCATATATTTT.

The chain has TRBV21-1 and TRBJ1-5; no DNA check was done on the table's D call, TRBD1. TRBV21-1 is recorded as a pseudogene. The CDR3 contains 16 residues. In nucleotides, the CDR3 is TGTGCCAGCAGAGCATCAGGGGGAGTGTGCAATCAGCCCCAGCATTTT. This translates into CASRASGGVCNQPQHF.

This clonotype was counted only a few times. V is TRBV20-1 and J is TRBJ1-1, with D perhaps TRBD1 (6 bases). The CDR3 runs to 14 residues. The V end lost 6 bases, the J end lost 5 bases, and 19 bases lay between the germline ends. Germline CDR1 and CDR2: DFQATT and SNEGSKA (reference sequence). CDR3 bases: TGCAGTGCGTCTACGGGACACCCCAAGACTGAAGCTTTCTTT. The encoded protein is CSASTGHPKTEAFF.

The V and J genes are TRBV4-3 and TRBJ2-1; no clear D gene. Per the germline V gene, CDR1 is LGHNA and CDR2 is YSLEER. Trimming took 1 base from V and 1 from J, leaving 5 bases between them. The CDR3 consists of 14 residues. DNA for the CDR3: TGCGCCAGCAGCCAAGTTACTTCCTACAATGAGCAGTTCTTC. Translating gives CASSQVTSYNEQFF.

In this sample, this clonotype turned up many times. The genes are TRBV27 and TRBJ1-2, with D perhaps matching TRBD1 (6 bases). Germline V gene data show CDR1 as MNHEY and CDR2 as SMNVEV (reference sequence). This CDR3 has 14 residues. Trimming removed 5 bases at V and 1 base at J, with 11 bases between. The CDR3 loop reads CASSEQGGNYGYTF. Written as DNA, the CDR3 is TGTGCCAGCAGTGAACAGGGTGGTAACTATGGCTACACCTTC.

V is TRBV2 and J is TRBJ2-7; 10 bases match TRBD1. Trimming at V came to 6 bases and at J to 5 bases, leaving 13 bases not matched to a gene. Germline-derived CDR1 and CDR2 are SNHLY and FYNNEI. This CDR3 spans 16 amino acids. The CDR3 is CASRRDRGPYFNEQYF. CDR3 in DNA: TGTGCCAGCAGAAGAGACAGGGGGCCTTACTTCAACGAGCAGTACTTC.

The V and J genes are TRBV3-1 and TRBJ1-2, with 8 bases fitting TRBD1. Per the germline V gene, CDR1 is LGHDT and CDR2 is YNNKEL (reference sequence). The V gene end was trimmed by 6 bases and the J gene end by 2 bases; junction bases not matched to a gene: 8. The CDR3 has 15 residues. CDR3 residues: CASSHAGQGNYGYTF. For the CDR3, the DNA is TGTGCCAGCAGTCATGCTGGACAGGGAAACTATGGCTACACCTTC.

This clonotype was recorded a few times. The chain has TRBV20-1 and TRBJ1-1; D remains unclear. The V and J ends lost 5 bases and 0 bases respectively, with 10 bases between them. CDR3 length equals 13 residues. Germline CDR1 DFQATT, CDR2 SNEGSKA (reference sequence). The CDR3 bases are TGCAGTGCTCCCGACACAATGAACACTGAAGCTTTCTTT. Translated: CSAPDTMNTEAFF.

This chain joins TRBV29-1 and TRBJ1-1, with D tentatively TRBD1 (5 bases). CDR1 is SQVTM and CDR2 is ANQGSEA in the germline V gene. The CDR3 totals 12 residues. Deletions cut 1 base from V and 6 bases from J, with 9 bases between. In DNA, the CDR3 is TGCAGCGTTGAAGTGGACACACCTGAAGCTTTCTTT. Amino acid sequence: CSVEVDTPEAFF.

This clonotype has a count of ten or more. The rearrangement links TRBV5-1 to TRBJ2-3, with D unresolved. The CDR3 has 14 residues. Trimming removed 0 bases at V and 1 base at J, with 6 bases between. Germline V lookup: CDR1 SGHRS, CDR2 YFSETQ. DNA for the CDR3: TGCGCCAGCAGCTTGGATCAGCGCACAGATACGCAGTATTTT. It yields the protein CASSLDQRTDTQYF.

This rearrangement joins TRBV18 to TRBJ1-4, with TRBD1 matching 7 bases. The germline V gene has CDR1 KGHSH and CDR2 LQKENI. This CDR3 region has 15 residues. The J segment lost 6 bases and the V segment lost 3 bases, leaving 7 bases of the junction unmatched. CDR3 coding DNA: TGTGCCAGCTCACCCCAAATTGGACAGGATGAAAAACTGTTTTTT. It yields the protein CASSPQIGQDEKLFF.

This chain connects TRBV19 to TRBJ1-4, with D possibly TRBD1 on 5 matching bases. This CDR3 has 17 amino acids. Germline V gene lookup returns CDR1 LNHDA and CDR2 SQIVND (reference sequence). The V gene lost 0 bases and the J gene lost 0 bases, with 11 bases spanning the gap. The CDR3 region has the DNA TGTGCCAGTAGTATAGAGGGGCAGGCTGCAACTAATGAAAAACTGTTTTTT. Translation: CASSIEGQAATNEKLFF.